Following are 21 T cell receptor beta chains from one sample sequenced in a study of cytomegalovirus exposure and HLA in healthy donors. In the PCR, 60 Vbeta and 13 Jbeta primers were used. Measured with immunoSEQ multiplex PCR; TCRdb has only the in-frame clones, and not every one. The data show over 150,000 clones, with 84% seen just once and 4.8% held by the top ten. The sequenced sample was PBMCs. The receptors shown here come from a man aged 18 to 30 in good health and CMV-seronegative.

J is TRBJ2-7 and V is TRBV7-8; TRBD1 matches at 7 bases. The CDR3 totals 16 residues. V dropped 4 bases and J dropped 2; count of bases not matched to a gene: 11. Germline assignment: CDR1 SGHVS and CDR2 FQNEAQ. The CDR3 bases are TGTGCCAGCAGCTCCCTCCCCGGGACAGCAACCTACGAGCAGTACTTC. This translates into CASSSLPGTATYEQYF.

This clone was seen a single time. The chain joins TRBV27 to TRBJ2-3, with D tentatively TRBD2 (6 bases). This CDR3 comprises 16 residues. The V end was cut by 7 bases, the J end by 1 base, with 18 bases between. CDR1 MNHEY and CDR2 SMNVEV come from the germline V gene (reference sequence). The CDR3 nucleotides read TGTGCCAGCATCGAGTTGGGGAGGTTTGGCACAGATACGCAGTATTTT. This sequence encodes CASIELGRFGTDTQYF.

The genes are TRBV19 and TRBJ1-6; 7 nucleotides line up with TRBD1. The CDR3 is 15 amino acids. Per the germline V gene, CDR1 is LNHDA and CDR2 is SQIVND (reference sequence). The V and J ends lost 1 base and 10 bases, in that order; junction bases with no gene match: 7. In DNA, the CDR3 is TGTGCCAGTAGTATAGCTGGGCAGGGGGTGTCACCCCTCCACTTT. This sequence encodes CASSIAGQGVSPLHF.

This chain joins TRBV28 and TRBJ2-7; 7 bases are shared with TRBD2. This CDR3 region has 16 residues. V dropped 6 bases and J dropped 6; count of bases not matched to a gene: 17. Germline V gene sequence: CDR1 MDHEN, CDR2 SYDVKM. The CDR3 is CASSYDGYLAESEQYF. CDR3 coding DNA: TGTGCCAGCAGCTATGATGGATATCTAGCGGAGTCCGAGCAGTACTTC.

Regarding this clone: The same CDR3 can be traced to other DNA sequences in this sample. The chain has TRBV20-1 and TRBJ1-4; D gene unclear. Germline loops: CDR1 DFQATT, CDR2 SNEGSKA (reference sequence). The CDR3 totals 10 residues. Trimming stripped 3 bases from V and 7 bases from J, with 3 bases between. The CDR3 bases are TGCAGTGCTAGGAGTGAAAAACTGTTTTTT. It specifies CSARSEKLFF.

V gene TRBV9 combines with J gene TRBJ2-2; possibly TRBD2 for D (5 bases). The CDR3 runs 14 residues. Germline CDR1 and CDR2: SGDLS and YYNGEE. Trimming cost V 0 bases and J 5 bases, with 8 bases left between them. The CDR3 spells CASSVARGTGELFF. CDR3 DNA sequence: TGTGCCAGCAGCGTAGCTCGGGGTACCGGGGAGCTGTTTTTT.

The chain has TRBV25-1 and TRBJ2-2, with D possibly matching TRBD2 (5 bases). The ends were cut back, 4 bases at V and 3 bases at J, with 15 bases in the middle. Germline loops: CDR1 MGHDK, CDR2 SYGVNS. The CDR3 consists of 16 residues. The CDR3 region is CASSATPRADTGELFF. The CDR3 DNA reads as TGTGCCAGCAGTGCTACCCCGCGGGCCGACACCGGGGAGCTGTTTTTT.

The chain employs TRBV5-1 and TRBJ2-1; tentative D call: TRBD2 (5 bases). Per the germline V gene, CDR1 is SGHRS and CDR2 is YFSETQ. The CDR3 is 15 residues long. The V gene lost 0 bases and the J gene lost 3 bases, with 10 bases spanning the gap. DNA of the CDR3: TGCGCCAGCAGCTTGGCGAGCGGTTACTACAATGAGCAGTTCTTC. Amino acid sequence: CASSLASGYYNEQFF. Full variable domain (missing parts from reference TRBV5-1 and TRBJ2-1): KAGVTQTPRYLIKTRGQQVTLSCSPISGHRSVSWYQQTPGQGLQFLFEYFSETQRNKGNFPGRFSGRQFSNSRSEMNVSTLELGDSALYLCASSLASGYYNEQFFGPGTRLTVL.

The rearrangement uses TRBV5-4 and TRBJ1-3; 9 positions agree with TRBD1. V was clipped by 4 bases and J by 4 bases; unmatched bases: 12. Germline values: CDR1 SGHNT, CDR2 YYREEE (reference sequence). This CDR3 has 17 amino acids. The CDR3 coding sequence is TGTGCCAGCAGCAACTTTTACAGGGGGCAATCGGGAAACACCATATATTTT. The encoded protein is CASSNFYRGQSGNTIYF.

This chain joins TRBV7-9 and TRBJ2-7; 8 nucleotides match TRBD1. There are 17 residues in the CDR3. CDR1 and CDR2 (germline): SEHNR, FQNEAQ (reference sequence). Losses at the gene ends were 5 bases for V and 0 bases for J; bases not matched to a gene: 12. The CDR3 here is CASSARTGSANSYEQYF. DNA for the CDR3: TGTGCCAGCAGCGCCAGGACAGGGAGTGCGAACTCCTACGAGCAGTACTTC.

The rearrangement uses TRBV6-1 and TRBJ2-3; 7 bases align to TRBD2. The germline V gene has CDR1 MNHNS and CDR2 SASEGT. Trimming at V came to 8 bases and at J to 2 bases, leaving 1 base not matched to a gene. The CDR3 covers 12 residues. The CDR3 sequence is CASLAVTDTQYF. The CDR3 DNA sequence: TGTGCCAGCCTAGCGGTCACAGATACGCAGTATTTT.

This clone was counted a few times. The chain joins TRBV6-5 to TRBJ2-7, with TRBD1 matching 9 bases. Germline CDR1 and CDR2: MNHEY and SVGAGI. This CDR3 spans 13 amino acids. J gave up 3 bases and V 5 bases, and 2 bases lay outside the gene matches. Here the CDR3 reads CASSRGQGYEQYF. The DNA for the CDR3 is TGTGCCAGCAGTAGGGGACAGGGCTACGAGCAGTACTTC.

The chain joins TRBV6-1 to TRBJ1-1, with 8 positions matching TRBD1. This CDR3 spans 12 amino acids. V shed 6 bases and J 8 bases; nucleotides not matched to a gene: 5. Germline-derived CDR1 and CDR2 are MNHNS and SASEGT. The CDR3 bases are TGTGCCAGCAGGACAGGGGTTGGGGAAGCTTTCTTT. Amino acid sequence: CASRTGVGEAFF.

In this sample, this clone turned up a few times. This chain links TRBV27 with TRBJ1-3, with TRBD1 matching over 9 bases. The CDR3 spans 15 residues. Trimming at V came to 5 bases and at J to 3 bases, leaving 5 bases not matched to a gene. Per the germline V gene, CDR1 is MNHEY and CDR2 is SMNVEV (reference sequence). CDR3 protein: CASSPGTGYGNTIYF. CDR3 nucleotide sequence: TGTGCCAGCAGTCCAGGGACAGGGTATGGAAACACCATATATTTT.

This clone appeared a single time. The J gene is TRBJ2-5, the V gene TRBV29-1; tentative D call: TRBD1 (6 bases). CDR1 SQVTM and CDR2 ANQGSEA come from the germline V gene. The CDR3 totals 13 residues. Trimming cost V 5 bases and J 6 bases, with 16 bases left between them. The CDR3 coding sequence is TGCAGCGTTCTACAGGGAAACGCAAAGACCCAGTACTTC. Translation: CSVLQGNAKTQYF.

The rearrangement joins TRBV28 to TRBJ2-7; 13 bases are a match to TRBD2. The V gene's germline CDR1 is MDHEN and CDR2 SYDVKM. This CDR3 region has 15 residues. V was clipped by 6 bases and J by 7 bases; unmatched bases: 9. For the CDR3, the DNA is TGTGCCAGCAGCCCACCGGGACTAGCGGGACCTGAGCAGTACTTC. Translation: CASSPPGLAGPEQYF.

The chain joins TRBV4-3 to TRBJ2-2, with D possibly being TRBD2 (6 bases). There are 17 residues in the CDR3. V lost 4 bases, J lost 3 bases, and 18 bases lay in between. Germline lookup yields CDR1 LGHNA and CDR2 YSLEER. The CDR3 here is CASSLTIRGFYTGELFF. The CDR3 nucleotides read TGCGCCAGCAGCCTCACTATACGGGGGTTTTACACCGGGGAGCTGTTTTTT.

Of note for this clone: Compared with germline, one end of the junction differs, possibly owing to a read error. The genes are TRBV30 and TRBJ2-5, with D hard to call. CDR1 is GTSNPN, CDR2 SVGIG, per germline (reference sequence). This CDR3 is 11 amino acids long. The CDR3 nucleotides read TGTGCCCGGAGCGTGGCAGAGACCCAGTACTTC. It encodes CARSVAETQYF.

In nucleotides, the CDR3 is TGTGCCAGCTCACCTACAGGGGCCAAGAGCTCCTACAATGAGCAGTTCTTC. It specifies CASSPTGAKSSYNEQFF. The chain employs TRBV18 and TRBJ2-1, with 7 positions matching TRBD1. Unmatched junction bases numbered 8, after V lost 3 bases and J lost 0 bases. Germline loops: CDR1 KGHSH, CDR2 LQKENI. The CDR3 runs to 17 residues.

The V and J genes are TRBV7-9 and TRBJ2-3; D not certain. There are 12 residues in the CDR3. With 5 bases removed from V and 5 bases from J, the gap between germline ends came to 8 bases. Germline values: CDR1 SEHNR, CDR2 FQNEAQ (reference sequence). CDR3 sequence: CASSPTRDTQYF. The CDR3 nucleotides are TGTGCCAGCAGCCCGACACGAGATACGCAGTATTTT.

This chain uses TRBV7-2 with TRBJ1-2; D remains unclear. CDR3 length: 14 residues. The germline V and J ends were trimmed by 1 base and 3 bases, with 9 bases remaining between them. CDR1 and CDR2 (germline): SGHTA, FQGNSA. Here the CDR3 DNA reads TGTGCCAGCAGCTTAGTGGCGGACTACTATGGCTACACCTTC. The encoded protein is CASSLVADYYGYTF.